One and the same sample provided the 28 T cell receptor beta chains below, sequenced in a study of T cell responses to AZD1222 COVID-19 vaccine. Here immunoSEQ multiplex PCR was the method, and the copy in TCRdb shows in-frame clones only, minus some. The sample consists of 93,000 or so clones, 90% of them appearing once. Sequenced here: peripheral blood, sampled on day 0 of AZD1222 vaccination. All receptors come from an adult in good health.

The chain combines TRBV6-5 with TRBJ1-5; D unclear. This CDR3 is 13 amino acids long. Trimming removed 0 bases from V and 4 bases from J, with 4 bases in between. Germline CDR1 and CDR2: MNHEY and SVGAGI. The CDR3 nucleotides are TGTGCCAGCAGTTACTCTCCAAATCAGCCCCAGCATTTT. It encodes CASSYSPNQPQHF.

This clone has just a few counts. The chain uses TRBV12-3 or TRBV12-4 and TRBJ2-7, with D uncertain. CDR3 length: 13 amino acids. The V and J ends lost 2 bases and 2 bases respectively, with 7 bases between them. In DNA form, the CDR3 reads TGTGCCAGCAGTTTACTGGCCGCCTACGAGCAGTACTTC. Protein: CASSLLAAYEQYF.

The chain links TRBV12-3 or TRBV12-4 to TRBJ2-2; 7 bases fit TRBD1. The V and J ends lost 8 bases and 5 bases, in that order; junction bases with no gene match: 2. This CDR3 has 12 amino acids. CDR3 amino acids: CASGDSTGELFF. The CDR3 region has the DNA TGTGCCAGCGGGGACAGTACCGGGGAGCTGTTTTTT.

The chain recombines TRBV5-1 with TRBJ1-5; 9 bases match TRBD1. Germline CDR1 reads SGHRS; CDR2 reads YFSETQ. V lost 7 bases, J lost 4 bases, and 3 bases stayed unmatched. The CDR3 has 13 amino acids. This chain's CDR3 is CASRTGENQPQHF. CDR3 nucleotides: TGCGCCAGCCGGACAGGGGAGAATCAGCCCCAGCATTTT.

This chain joins TRBV30 and TRBJ2-5; D may be TRBD1 (5 bases). Per germline, CDR1 GTSNPN and CDR2 SVGIG (reference sequence). This CDR3 is built from 15 residues. Deletions cut 0 bases from V and 5 bases from J, with 16 bases between. The CDR3 nucleotides are TGTGCCTGGAGTGTATTGCAGGGAATGGTGGAGACCCAGTACTTC. Its protein product is CAWSVLQGMVETQYF.

The CDR3 region is CATKEIGVDSPLHF. The CDR3 DNA reads as TGTGCCACCAAGGAGATAGGAGTCGATTCACCCCTCCACTTT. The chain links TRBV7-9 to TRBJ1-6; D ambiguous. The V end was cut by 10 bases, the J end by 8 bases, with 18 bases between. Germline lookup yields CDR1 SEHNR and CDR2 FQNEAQ (reference sequence). There are 14 residues in the CDR3.

This clone was counted once. This chain links TRBV5-1 with TRBJ1-6; D call uncertain. Germline CDR1 reads SGHRS; CDR2 reads YFSETQ. V dropped 1 base and J dropped 5 bases, with 13 bases sitting between them. The CDR3 runs to 16 residues. Here the CDR3 reads CASSLTAGADNSPLHF. For the CDR3, the DNA is TGCGCCAGCAGCTTGACAGCGGGCGCGGATAATTCACCCCTCCACTTT.

CDR3: CASSPETPGDGYTF. The DNA of the CDR3 is TGTGCCAGCAGCCCGGAAACACCGGGGGATGGCTACACCTTC. The chain combines TRBV6-5 with TRBJ1-2, with D tentatively TRBD1 (5 bases). Germline-derived CDR1 and CDR2 are MNHEY and SVGAGI. Trimming took 6 bases from V and 6 from J, leaving 17 bases between them. The length of the CDR3 is 14 residues.

The chain recombines TRBV7-3 with TRBJ2-1; D tentatively fits TRBD1 or TRBD2 (6 bases each). CDR1 is SGHTA, CDR2 FQGTGA, per germline. V lost 0 bases and J lost 6, with 9 bases in between. The CDR3 totals 14 residues. CDR3 amino acids: CASSLTGGRNEQFF. The CDR3, as DNA: TGTGCCAGCAGCTTAACGGGGGGCCGCAATGAGCAGTTCTTC.

This clone was counted only a few times. This chain joins TRBV7-8 and TRBJ2-5, with 11 nucleotides matching TRBD1. CDR3 length: 15 residues. V trimming: 1 base; J trimming: 5 bases; junction bases outside the gene matches: 3. Per the germline V gene, CDR1 is SGHVS and CDR2 is FQNEAQ. CDR3 in DNA: TGTGCCAGCAGCTTAGTGGGGACAGGGGGTGAGACCCAGTACTTC. This translates into CASSLVGTGGETQYF.

The chain combines TRBV5-1 with TRBJ2-5; D is uncertain. V was clipped by 0 bases and J by 5 bases, with 11 bases between them. Germline CDR1 SGHRS, CDR2 YFSETQ. The CDR3 consists of 14 residues. The CDR3 protein is CASSLGTNGETQYF. CDR3 nucleotides: TGCGCCAGCAGCTTGGGGACCAATGGGGAGACCCAGTACTTC. The full variable domain, completed using reference TRBV5-1 and TRBJ2-5, is KAGVTQTPRYLIKTRGQQVTLSCSPISGHRSVSWYQQTPGQGLQFLFEYFSETQRNKGNFPGRFSGRQFSNSRSEMNVSTLELGDSALYLCASSLGTNGETQYFGPGTRLLVL.

The V and J genes are TRBV7-2 and TRBJ1-2, with D unclear. The V end was cut by 5 bases, the J end by 2 bases, with 9 bases between. Germline lookup yields CDR1 SGHTA and CDR2 FQGNSA. This CDR3 region has 13 residues. The CDR3 DNA follows: TGTGCCAGCAGCCCGAGCGGGAACTATGGCTACACCTTC. Translating it yields CASSPSGNYGYTF.

This clone was counted only a few times. V gene TRBV28 combines with J gene TRBJ1-2, with D unclear. CDR1 MDHEN and CDR2 SYDVKM come from the germline V gene. CDR3 size: 16 residues. The V end was cut by 7 bases, the J end by 3 bases, with 21 bases between. The CDR3 spells CASTRGGAFKDYGYTF. CDR3 in DNA: TGTGCCAGCACCCGGGGAGGCGCTTTCAAGGACTATGGCTACACCTTC.

This clone was seen only a few times. The chain combines TRBV5-1 with TRBJ2-5, with D perhaps TRBD1 (6 bases). This CDR3 region has 15 residues. Germline CDR1 reads SGHRS; CDR2 reads YFSETQ. Trimming removed 2 bases from V and 4 bases from J, with 15 bases in between. CDR3 sequence (DNA): TGCGCCAGCAGCTTTAGAGCAGGGGCCGGAGAGACCCAGTACTTC. Its translation is CASSFRAGAGETQYF.

This clone was counted a single time. The chain combines TRBV21-1 with TRBJ2-5; the DNA was not used to check the table's D call, TRBD2. TRBV21-1 is shown as a pseudogene. CDR3 length: 16 amino acids. The CDR3 reads CASSKASSGGAETQYF. For the CDR3, the DNA is TGTGCCAGCAGCAAAGCGTCTAGCGGGGGGGCAGAGACCCAGTACTTC.

This chain joins TRBV28 and TRBJ2-1; D might be TRBD2 (6 bases). The CDR3 loop spans 13 amino acids. The germline V gene has CDR1 MDHEN and CDR2 SYDVKM. The V and J ends lost 11 bases and 9 bases respectively, with 20 bases between them. The CDR3 protein is CAVDRDFGGEQFF. The CDR3 DNA reads as TGTGCCGTAGACCGGGACTTCGGCGGTGAGCAGTTCTTC.

The J gene is TRBJ2-2, the V gene TRBV5-1, with D possibly TRBD1 on 6 matching bases. This CDR3 is 15 amino acids long. Germline lookup yields CDR1 SGHRS and CDR2 YFSETQ. The V and J ends lost 4 bases and 0 bases respectively, with 10 bases between them. The chain's CDR3 is CASSLGQPNTGELFF. CDR3 coding DNA: TGCGCCAGCAGCCTCGGACAGCCGAACACCGGGGAGCTGTTTTTT.

This chain connects TRBV30 to TRBJ1-2; tentative D call: TRBD1 (6 bases). Germline V gives CDR1 GTSNPN, CDR2 SVGIG (reference sequence). This CDR3 is 13 amino acids long. Trimming left V 2 bases short and J 7 bases short, with 14 bases between. CDR3 nucleotides: TGTGCCTGGAGTTATTGGGGGCAGGGTGGCTACACCTTC. Protein product: CAWSYWGQGGYTF.

The chain recombines TRBV29-1 with TRBJ2-5; tentative D call: TRBD2 (5 bases). V was trimmed by 6 bases and J by 4 bases, leaving 18 bases between them. There are 14 residues in the CDR3. CDR1 is SQVTM and CDR2 is ANQGSEA in the germline V gene. In nucleotides, the CDR3 is TGCAGCGTGGGCGGTGAGGGCTTAGGAGAGACCCAGTACTTC. Its protein product is CSVGGEGLGETQYF.

The V call is TRBV19, the J call TRBJ1-2, with D unresolved. Between the trimmed V and J ends, which lost 4 bases and 2 bases, there was a span of 11 bases. Germline CDR1 LNHDA, CDR2 SQIVND (reference sequence). The CDR3 runs to 14 residues. This CDR3 reads CASSTSSTNYGYTF. CDR3 in DNA: TGTGCCAGTAGTACAAGCAGTACAAACTATGGCTACACCTTC.

The sample holds many counts of this clone. The chain carries TRBV7-7 and TRBJ2-7; 12 nucleotides match TRBD2. Germline values: CDR1 SSHAT, CDR2 FNYEAQ (reference sequence). V shed 5 bases, J shed 3 bases, and the junction held 5 bases outside the gene matches. This CDR3 is 15 amino acids long. The chain's CDR3 is CASSLGLAGHYEQYF. The CDR3 DNA reads TGTGCCAGCAGCCTCGGACTAGCGGGGCACTACGAGCAGTACTTC.

The chain employs TRBV7-2 and TRBJ2-1; 16 bases fit TRBD2. The CDR3 is 16 residues long. The J segment lost 7 bases and the V segment lost 3 bases, leaving 3 bases of the junction unmatched. Germline V gives CDR1 SGHTA, CDR2 FQGNSA. The CDR3, as DNA: TGTGCCAGCAGCTTGGGACTAGCGGGGGGGCGGAATGAGCAGTTCTTC. This codes for CASSLGLAGGRNEQFF.

J is TRBJ1-2 and V is TRBV4-1; 7 positions match TRBD1. Trimming removed 2 bases from V and 4 bases from J; junction bases left unmatched: 4. Per the germline V gene, CDR1 is MGHRA and CDR2 is YSYEKL. This CDR3 is 14 amino acids long. CDR3: CASSQPAGGYGYTF. The CDR3 DNA reads TGCGCCAGCAGCCAACCGGCAGGGGGCTATGGCTACACCTTC.

This clone is a singleton in its sample. This sequence joins TRBV28 and TRBJ1-5; D gene ambiguous. Trimming shortened V by 5 bases and J by 0 bases, and 23 bases separated the two germline ends. The CDR3 has 19 amino acids. Germline loops: CDR1 MDHEN, CDR2 SYDVKM. In DNA, the CDR3 is TGTGCCAGCAGTCTCCCTAAGGGTGCCCTTTTTTATAGCAATCAGCCCCAGCATTTT. This encodes CASSLPKGALFYSNQPQHF. The variable domain in full, completed from reference TRBV28 and TRBJ1-5, reads DVKVTQSSRYLVKRTGEKVFLECVQDMDHENMFWYRQDPGLGLRLIYFSYDVKMKEKGDIPEGYSVSREKKERFSLILESASTNQTSMYLCASSLPKGALFYSNQPQHFGDGTRLSIL.

This chain joins TRBV25-1 and TRBJ2-7; D is ambiguous. With 3 bases removed from V and 2 bases from J, the gap between germline ends came to 14 bases. The CDR3 sequence is 15 residues long. Germline lookup yields CDR1 MGHDK and CDR2 SYGVNS. In DNA, the CDR3 is TGTGCCAGCAGTGATGGGCGGCGATACCCCTACGAGCAGTACTTC. The encoded protein is CASSDGRRYPYEQYF.

The chain has TRBV13 and TRBJ1-1; D gene unclear. V shed 2 bases and J shed 3 bases, with 10 bases lying between them. The CDR3 is 14 residues long. CDR1 and CDR2 from the germline V gene are PRHDT and FYEKMQ (reference sequence). The chain's CDR3 is CASSLYMADTEAFF. The CDR3 DNA reads as TGTGCCAGCAGCTTATATATGGCGGACACTGAAGCTTTCTTT.

V and J are TRBV7-8 and TRBJ2-7, with TRBD1 identical over 11 bases. The germline gives CDR1 SGHVS, CDR2 FQNEAQ. Trimming removed 5 bases from V and 4 bases from J; junction bases left unmatched: 7. The CDR3 is made up of 15 amino acids. CDR3 in DNA: TGTGCCAGCAGCCACTTTGGGACAGGGGGATACGAGCAGTACTTC. This sequence encodes CASSHFGTGGYEQYF.

V is TRBV12-3 or TRBV12-4 and J is TRBJ2-5; a weak D match, TRBD1 (5 bases). The CDR3 consists of 13 residues. The V end was cut by 1 base, the J end by 4 bases, with 7 bases between. The CDR3 loop is CASSLVQAETQYF. Written as DNA, the CDR3 is TGTGCCAGCAGTTTAGTACAGGCAGAGACCCAGTACTTC.